This T cell receptor (beta chain) was documented in a study of blood T cell repertoires in COVID-19. Clones were read by immunoSEQ multiplex PCR, and TCRdb kept only the in-frame ones, dropping some. Found here are tens of thousands of clones, roughly 84% of them singletons; the top ten hold around 9.6%. The V gene's germline CDR1 is MNHNS and CDR2 SASEGT. V shed 3 bases and J 9 bases; nucleotides not matched to a gene: 7. The CDR3 is 14 residues long. The chain employs TRBV6-1 and TRBJ2-1; TRBD2 matches at 8 bases. This sequence originates from a man aged 45 to 65 with COVID-19, enrolled during active disease. Sequencing was done on a sample of peripheral blood. DNA for the CDR3: TGTGCCAGCAGTGATGGTGGGACTAGGGGTGAGCAGTTCTTC. It encodes CASSDGGTRGEQFF.